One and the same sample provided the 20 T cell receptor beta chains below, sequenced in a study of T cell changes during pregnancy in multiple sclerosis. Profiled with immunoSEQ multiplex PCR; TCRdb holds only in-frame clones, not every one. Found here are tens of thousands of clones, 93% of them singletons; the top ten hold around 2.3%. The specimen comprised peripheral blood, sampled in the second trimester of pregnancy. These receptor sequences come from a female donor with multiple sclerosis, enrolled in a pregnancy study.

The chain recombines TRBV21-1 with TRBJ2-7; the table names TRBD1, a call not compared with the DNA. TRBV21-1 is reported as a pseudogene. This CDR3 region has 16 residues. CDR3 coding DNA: TGTGCCAGCAGCCTTACTGGACAGAACCTTCGCTACGAGCAGTACTTC. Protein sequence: CASSLTGQNLRYEQYF.

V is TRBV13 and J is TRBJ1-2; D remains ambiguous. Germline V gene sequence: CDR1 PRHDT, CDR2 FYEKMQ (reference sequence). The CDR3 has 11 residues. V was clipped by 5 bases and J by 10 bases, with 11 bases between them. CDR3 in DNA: TGTGCCAGCAGCCGAGTCGTCGCCTACACCTTC. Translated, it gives CASSRVVAYTF.

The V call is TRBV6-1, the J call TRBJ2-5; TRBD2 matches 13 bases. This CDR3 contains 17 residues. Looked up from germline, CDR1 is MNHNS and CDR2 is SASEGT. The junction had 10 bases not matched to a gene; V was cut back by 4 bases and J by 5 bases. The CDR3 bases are TGTGCCAGCAGTGCACTAGCGGGAGGGCCGAGGTTGGAGACCCAGTACTTC. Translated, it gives CASSALAGGPRLETQYF.

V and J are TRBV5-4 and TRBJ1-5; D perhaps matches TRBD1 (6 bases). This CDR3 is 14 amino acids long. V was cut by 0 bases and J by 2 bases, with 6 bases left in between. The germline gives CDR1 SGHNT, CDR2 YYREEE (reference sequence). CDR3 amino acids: CASSLAGGNQPQHF. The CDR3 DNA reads TGTGCCAGCAGCTTGGCAGGGGGCAATCAGCCCCAGCATTTT. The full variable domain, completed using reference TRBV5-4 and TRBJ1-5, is ETGVTQSPTHLIKTRGQQVTLRCSSQSGHNTVSWYQQALGQGPQFIFQYYREEENGRGNFPPRFSGLQFPNYSSELNVNALELDDSALYLCASSLAGGNQPQHFGDGTRLSIL.

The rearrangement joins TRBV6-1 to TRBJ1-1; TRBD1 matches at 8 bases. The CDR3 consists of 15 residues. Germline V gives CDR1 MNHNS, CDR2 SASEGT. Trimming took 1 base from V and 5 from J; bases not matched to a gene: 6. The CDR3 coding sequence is TGTGCCAGCAGTGAAGTTCGGACAGGGAGAACTGAAGCTTTCTTT. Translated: CASSEVRTGRTEAFF.

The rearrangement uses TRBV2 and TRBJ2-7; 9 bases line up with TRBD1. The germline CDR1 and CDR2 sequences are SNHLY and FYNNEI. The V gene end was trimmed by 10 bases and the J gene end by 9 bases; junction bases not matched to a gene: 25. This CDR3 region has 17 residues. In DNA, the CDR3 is TGTGCCACCACCTTGACCGGGACAGGGAAGTATTTTACGGTGCAGTACTTC. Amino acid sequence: CATTLTGTGKYFTVQYF.

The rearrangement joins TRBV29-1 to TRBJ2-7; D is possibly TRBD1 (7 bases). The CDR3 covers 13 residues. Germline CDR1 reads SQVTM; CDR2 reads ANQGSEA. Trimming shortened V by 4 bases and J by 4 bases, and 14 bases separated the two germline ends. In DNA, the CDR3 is TGCAGCGTTGCTGGGCAGGGGGGTTACGAGCAGTACTTC. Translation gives CSVAGQGGYEQYF.

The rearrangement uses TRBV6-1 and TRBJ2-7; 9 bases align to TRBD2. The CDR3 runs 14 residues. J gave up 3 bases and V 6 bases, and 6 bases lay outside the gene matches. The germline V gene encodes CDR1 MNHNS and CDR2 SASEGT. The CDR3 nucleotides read TGTGCCAGCAGCGGGACTAGCAGTTACTACGAGCAGTACTTC. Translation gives CASSGTSSYYEQYF.

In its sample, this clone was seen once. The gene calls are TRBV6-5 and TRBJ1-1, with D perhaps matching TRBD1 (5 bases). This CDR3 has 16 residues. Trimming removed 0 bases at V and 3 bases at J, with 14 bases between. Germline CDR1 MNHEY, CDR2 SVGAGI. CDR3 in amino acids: CASSYSGTGGYTEAFF. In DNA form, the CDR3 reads TGTGCCAGCAGTTACTCGGGGACCGGGGGGTACACTGAAGCTTTCTTT.

CDR3 DNA sequence: TGTGCCTGGAGTGTACTTGGGGGGTTCGGGCGAGAGCAGTTCTTC. The encoded protein is CAWSVLGGFGREQFF. The chain employs TRBV30 and TRBJ2-1; tentatively, D is TRBD2 (6 bases). This CDR3 has 15 residues. The germline CDR1 and CDR2 sequences are GTSNPN and SVGIG (reference sequence). V lost 0 bases, J lost 10 bases, and 19 bases lay in between.

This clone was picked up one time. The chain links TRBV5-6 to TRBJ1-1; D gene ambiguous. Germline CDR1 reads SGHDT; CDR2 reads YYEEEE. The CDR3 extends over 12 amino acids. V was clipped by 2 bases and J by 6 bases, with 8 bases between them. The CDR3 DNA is TGTGCCAGCAGCTTTCTCGGTTCTGAAGCTTTCTTT. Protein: CASSFLGSEAFF.

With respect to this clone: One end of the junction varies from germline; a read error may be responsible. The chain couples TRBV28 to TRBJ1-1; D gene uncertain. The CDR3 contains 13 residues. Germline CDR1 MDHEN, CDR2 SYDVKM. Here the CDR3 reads CASSPPREQNPSF. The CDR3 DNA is TGTGCCAGCAGTCCTCCCCGGGAACAAAACCCTTCCTTT.

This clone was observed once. The CDR3 is CASSVQDTKNIQYF. The CDR3 DNA reads as TGTGCCAGCAGTGTACAGGACACCAAAAACATTCAGTACTTC. This sequence joins TRBV28 and TRBJ2-4; tentatively, D is TRBD1 (5 bases). CDR3 length: 14 residues. Germline V gene sequence: CDR1 MDHEN, CDR2 SYDVKM. With 5 bases removed from V and 2 bases from J, the gap between germline ends came to 10 bases.

The CDR3 sequence: CASSLRQGGNEQFF. For the CDR3, the DNA is TGTGCCAGCAGCTTAAGACAGGGGGGGAATGAGCAGTTCTTC. The chain joins TRBV7-2 to TRBJ2-1; 9 nucleotides match TRBD1. CDR3 length: 14 amino acids. Germline V CDR1 and CDR2: SGHTA, FQGNSA. With V trimmed by 2 bases and J by 7 bases, 3 bases remained unmatched.

The CDR3 DNA sequence: TGTGCCAGCAGCGTAGGGGGGGCAGGGGGGTACAATGAGCAGTTCTTC. Its translation is CASSVGGAGGYNEQFF. This chain joins TRBV9 and TRBJ2-1; D may be TRBD1 (7 bases). V gave up 0 bases and J gave up 4 bases, with 14 bases separating them. Per the germline V gene, CDR1 is SGDLS and CDR2 is YYNGEE. This CDR3 region has 16 residues.

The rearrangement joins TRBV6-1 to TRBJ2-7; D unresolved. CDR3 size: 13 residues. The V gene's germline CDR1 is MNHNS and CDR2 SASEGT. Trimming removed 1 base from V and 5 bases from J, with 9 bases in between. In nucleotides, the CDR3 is TGTGCCAGCAGTGAAGTCACAGTCGACGAGCAGTACTTC. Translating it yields CASSEVTVDEQYF.

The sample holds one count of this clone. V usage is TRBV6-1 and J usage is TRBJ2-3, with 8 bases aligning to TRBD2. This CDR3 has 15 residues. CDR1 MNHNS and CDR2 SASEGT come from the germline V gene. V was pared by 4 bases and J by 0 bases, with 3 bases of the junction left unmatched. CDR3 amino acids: CASSVLAGSTDTQYF. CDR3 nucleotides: TGTGCCAGCAGTGTCCTAGCGGGCAGCACAGATACGCAGTATTTT.

The CDR3 region has the DNA TGTGCCAGCAGTTCCCCCAGGGGGAATGGCTACACCTTC. This sequence encodes CASSSPRGNGYTF. This chain connects TRBV6-5 to TRBJ1-2, with TRBD1 matching over 7 bases. This CDR3 contains 13 residues. Trimming at V came to 4 bases and at J to 6 bases, leaving 5 bases not matched to a gene. Germline assignment: CDR1 MNHEY and CDR2 SVGAGI.

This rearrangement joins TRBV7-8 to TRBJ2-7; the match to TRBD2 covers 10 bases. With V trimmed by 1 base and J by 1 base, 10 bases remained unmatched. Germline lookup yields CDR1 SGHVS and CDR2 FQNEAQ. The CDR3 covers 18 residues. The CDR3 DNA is TGTGCCAGCAGCTTAGAGGCCCCAACTAGCGGGGTTTCCTACGAGCAGTACTTC. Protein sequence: CASSLEAPTSGVSYEQYF.

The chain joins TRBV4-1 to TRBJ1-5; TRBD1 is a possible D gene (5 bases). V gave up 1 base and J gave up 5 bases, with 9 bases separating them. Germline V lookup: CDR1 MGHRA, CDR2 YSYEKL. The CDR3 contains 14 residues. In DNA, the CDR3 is TGCGCCAGCAGCCAAGGGGGCAGTTATCAGCCCCAGCATTTT. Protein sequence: CASSQGGSYQPQHF.